These 2 T cell receptor beta chains were sequenced from one sample in a study of read filtering for tumor transcriptome and immune sequencing. Molecular barcoded adaptors covering alpha/delta and beta/gamma chains were used on approximately 440 ng RNA. Via MiXCR, TCRdb re-called the reads, giving one row per CDR3 protein. This sample yields 50,000 or so distinct CDR3 sequences, of which 10% to 15% are seen a single time; 16% belongs to the top ten. Sequenced sample: a population of CD138-negative cells sorted from bone marrow. These receptors were taken from a donor at least 40 years old with multiple myeloma.

The sample holds many counts of this clonotype. This chain joins TRBV5-1 and TRBJ2-5; 16 bases align to TRBD2. The V gene's germline CDR1 is SGHRS and CDR2 YFSETQ. CDR3 length: 18 residues. The J segment lost 5 bases and the V segment lost 7 bases, leaving 14 bases of the junction unmatched. CDR3 region: CASEPGTSGGAGGETQYF. The DNA of the CDR3 is TGCGCCAGCGAGCCCGGGACTAGCGGGGGGGCCGGAGGGGAGACCCAGTACTTC.

This clonotype has at least ten counts. The J gene is TRBJ2-3, the V gene TRBV18; TRBD1 might be the D (5 bases). CDR3 length: 15 residues. Per germline, CDR1 KGHSH and CDR2 LQKENI. V was cut by 6 bases and J by 1 base, with 14 bases left in between. The CDR3 DNA sequence: TGTGCCAGCTCCCGCCGACAGTCTCGCACAGATACGCAGTATTTT. Its protein is CASSRRQSRTDTQYF.